This T cell receptor (beta chain) came from a study of cytomegalovirus exposure and HLA in healthy donors. Study-level information: Falling in the Caucasian-associated ancestry cluster were 80% to 85% of approximately 410 genotyped donors. General observations from the study: It was assumed in the presence/absence analyses that sequencing depth was roughly uniform across donors.

A remark on this clone: Its antigen is not identified.

Use of 60 Vbeta and 13 Jbeta primers characterized the PCR. Authors' methods: As a later analysis found, there were approximately 80 million unique TCR beta chains, of which 8.5 million to 13 million were shared. Generated by immunoSEQ multiplex PCR, the TCRdb table keeps only in-frame clones and is missing some. V, J and clone size are those of that table, while D and trimming were read from the DNA. The sample includes hundreds of thousands of clones, approximately 90% of them seen just once. The germline CDR1 and CDR2 sequences are SNHLY and FYNNEI. Deletions cut 2 bases from V and 0 bases from J, with 17 bases between. This CDR3 contains 18 residues.

V is TRBV2 and J is TRBJ1-3; unclear D gene. This clonotype was sampled from a young woman in good health and CMV-seronegative. Source material: PBMCs. In DNA form, the CDR3 reads TGTGCCAGCAGTGAAATTGTGCGGGGAAAGAGCTCTGGAAACACCATATATTTT. This encodes CASSEIVRGKSSGNTIYF.